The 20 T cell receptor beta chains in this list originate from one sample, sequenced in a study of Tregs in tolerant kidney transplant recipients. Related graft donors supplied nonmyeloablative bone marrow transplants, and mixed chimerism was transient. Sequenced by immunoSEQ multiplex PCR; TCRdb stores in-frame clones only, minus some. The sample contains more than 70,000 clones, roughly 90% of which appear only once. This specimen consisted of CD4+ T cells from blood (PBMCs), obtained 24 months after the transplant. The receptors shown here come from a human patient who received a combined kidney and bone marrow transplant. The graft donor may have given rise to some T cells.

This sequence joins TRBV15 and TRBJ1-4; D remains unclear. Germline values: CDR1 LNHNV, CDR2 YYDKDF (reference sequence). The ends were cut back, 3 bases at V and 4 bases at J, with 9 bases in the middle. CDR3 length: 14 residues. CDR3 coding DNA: TGTGCCACCAGCAGGCCCGGGAGTAATGAAAAACTGTTTTTT. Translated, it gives CATSRPGSNEKLFF.

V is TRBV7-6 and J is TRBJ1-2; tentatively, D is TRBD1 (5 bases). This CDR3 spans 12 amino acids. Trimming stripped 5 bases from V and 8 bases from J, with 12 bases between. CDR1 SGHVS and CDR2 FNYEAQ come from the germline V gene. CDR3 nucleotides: TGTGCCAGCAGCCATCAGGGTACCGGCTACACCTTC. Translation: CASSHQGTGYTF.

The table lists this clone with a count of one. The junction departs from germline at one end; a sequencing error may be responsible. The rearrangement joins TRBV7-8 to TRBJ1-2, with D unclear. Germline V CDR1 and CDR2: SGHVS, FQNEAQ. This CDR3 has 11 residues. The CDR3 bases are TGTGCCAGCAGCTTAGCAATTGATCCTATCTTC. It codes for CASSLAIDPIF.

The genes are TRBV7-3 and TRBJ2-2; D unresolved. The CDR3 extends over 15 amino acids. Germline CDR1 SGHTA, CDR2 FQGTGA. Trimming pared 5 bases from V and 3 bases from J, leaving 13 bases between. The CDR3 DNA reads TGTGCCAGCAGCCCCAGACTTGATTACACCGGGGAGCTGTTTTTT. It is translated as CASSPRLDYTGELFF.

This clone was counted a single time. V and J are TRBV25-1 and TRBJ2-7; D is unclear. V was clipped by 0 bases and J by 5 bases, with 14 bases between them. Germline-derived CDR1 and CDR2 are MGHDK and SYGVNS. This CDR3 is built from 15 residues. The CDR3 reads CASSEYKAFADEQYF. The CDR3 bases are TGTGCCAGCAGTGAATATAAGGCCTTCGCGGACGAGCAGTACTTC.

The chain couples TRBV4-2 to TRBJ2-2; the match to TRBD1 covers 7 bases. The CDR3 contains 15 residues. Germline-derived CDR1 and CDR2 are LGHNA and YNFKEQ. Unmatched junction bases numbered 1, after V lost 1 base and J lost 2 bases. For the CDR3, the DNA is TGTGCCAGCAGCCAAGGACAGGGCAACACCGGGGAGCTGTTTTTT. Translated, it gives CASSQGQGNTGELFF.

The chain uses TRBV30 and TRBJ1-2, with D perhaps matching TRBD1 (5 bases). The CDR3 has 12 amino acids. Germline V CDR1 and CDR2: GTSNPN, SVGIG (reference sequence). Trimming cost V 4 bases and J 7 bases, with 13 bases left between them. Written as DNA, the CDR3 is TGTGCCTGGATAGTACAGGAGATTGGCTACACCTTC. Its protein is CAWIVQEIGYTF.

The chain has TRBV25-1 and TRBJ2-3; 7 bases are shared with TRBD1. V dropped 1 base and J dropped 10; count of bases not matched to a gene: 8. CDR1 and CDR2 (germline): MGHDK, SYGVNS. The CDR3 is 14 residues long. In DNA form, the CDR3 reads TGTGCCAGCAGTGAATTTTTGGGTGACAGGGCGCAGTATTTT. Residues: CASSEFLGDRAQYF.

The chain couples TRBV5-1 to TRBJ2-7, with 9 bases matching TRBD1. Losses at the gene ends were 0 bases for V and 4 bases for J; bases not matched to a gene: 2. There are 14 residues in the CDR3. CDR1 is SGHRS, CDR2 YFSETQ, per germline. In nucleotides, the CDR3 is TGCGCCAGCAGCTTGGGCGGGACAGGGTACGAGCAGTACTTC. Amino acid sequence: CASSLGGTGYEQYF.

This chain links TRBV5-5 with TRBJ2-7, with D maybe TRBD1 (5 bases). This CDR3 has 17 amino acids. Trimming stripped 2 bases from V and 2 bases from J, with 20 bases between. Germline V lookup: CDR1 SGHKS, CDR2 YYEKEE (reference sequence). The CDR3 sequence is CASSLRQILENTYEQYF. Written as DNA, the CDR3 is TGTGCCAGCAGCTTAAGACAGATCCTCGAAAATACCTACGAGCAGTACTTC.

CDR3 protein: CATSRDPASGPSYNEQFF. The CDR3, as DNA: TGTGCCACCAGCAGAGACCCGGCTAGCGGGCCCTCCTACAATGAGCAGTTCTTC. This chain connects TRBV15 to TRBJ2-1; 8 bases are a match to TRBD2. The J segment lost 0 bases and the V segment lost 0 bases, leaving 7 bases of the junction unmatched. Germline V gives CDR1 LNHNV, CDR2 YYDKDF (reference sequence). The CDR3 contains 18 residues.

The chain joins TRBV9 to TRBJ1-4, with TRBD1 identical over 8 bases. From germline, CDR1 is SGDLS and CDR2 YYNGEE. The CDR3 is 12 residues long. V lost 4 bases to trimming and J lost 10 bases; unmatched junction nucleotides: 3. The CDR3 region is CASSIGQGKLFF. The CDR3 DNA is TGTGCCAGCAGCATTGGACAGGGAAAACTGTTTTTT.

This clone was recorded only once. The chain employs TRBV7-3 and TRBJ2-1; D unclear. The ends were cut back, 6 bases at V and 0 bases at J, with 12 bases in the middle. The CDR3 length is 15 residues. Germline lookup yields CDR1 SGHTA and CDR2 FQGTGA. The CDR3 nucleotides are TGTGCCAGCAGTCCCGACAAAAGCTCCTACAATGAGCAGTTCTTC. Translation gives CASSPDKSSYNEQFF. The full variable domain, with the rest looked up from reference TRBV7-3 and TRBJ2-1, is GAGVSQTPSNKVTEKGKYVELRCDPISGHTALYWYRQSLGQGPEFLIYFQGTGAADDSGLPNDRFFAVRPEGSVSTLKIQRTERGDSAVYLCASSPDKSSYNEQFFGPGTRLTVL.

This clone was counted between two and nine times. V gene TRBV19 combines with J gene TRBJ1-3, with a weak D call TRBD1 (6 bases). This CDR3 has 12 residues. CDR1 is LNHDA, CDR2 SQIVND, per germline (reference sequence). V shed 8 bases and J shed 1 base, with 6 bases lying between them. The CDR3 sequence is CASQGSGNTIYF. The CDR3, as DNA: TGTGCCAGTCAGGGGTCTGGAAACACCATATATTTT.

The CDR3 spells CASSLVGAADSNQPQHF. The CDR3 DNA is TGTGCCAGCAGTTTAGTAGGGGCAGCTGATAGCAATCAGCCCCAGCATTTT. The J gene is TRBJ1-5, the V gene TRBV28, with D possibly TRBD1 on 5 matching bases. V was pared by 2 bases and J by 0 bases, with 14 bases between. This CDR3 is built from 17 residues. Germline CDR1 and CDR2: MDHEN and SYDVKM.

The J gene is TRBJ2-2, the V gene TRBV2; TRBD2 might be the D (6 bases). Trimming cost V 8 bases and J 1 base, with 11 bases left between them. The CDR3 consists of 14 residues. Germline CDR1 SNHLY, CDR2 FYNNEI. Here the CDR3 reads CASGLRENTGELFF. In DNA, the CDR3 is TGTGCCAGCGGTTTGCGGGAGAACACCGGGGAGCTGTTTTTT.

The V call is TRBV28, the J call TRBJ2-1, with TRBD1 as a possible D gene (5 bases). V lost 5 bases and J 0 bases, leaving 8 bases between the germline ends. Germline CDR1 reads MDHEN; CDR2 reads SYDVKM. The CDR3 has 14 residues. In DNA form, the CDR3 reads TGTGCCAGCAGTAGACAGAGCTCCTACAATGAGCAGTTCTTC. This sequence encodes CASSRQSSYNEQFF.

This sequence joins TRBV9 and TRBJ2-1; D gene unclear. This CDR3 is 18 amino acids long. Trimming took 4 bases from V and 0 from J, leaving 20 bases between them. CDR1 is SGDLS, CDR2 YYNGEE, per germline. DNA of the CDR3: TGTGCCAGCAGCACAAGGCCCCGGGTGGATAGCTCCTACAATGAGCAGTTCTTC. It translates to CASSTRPRVDSSYNEQFF.

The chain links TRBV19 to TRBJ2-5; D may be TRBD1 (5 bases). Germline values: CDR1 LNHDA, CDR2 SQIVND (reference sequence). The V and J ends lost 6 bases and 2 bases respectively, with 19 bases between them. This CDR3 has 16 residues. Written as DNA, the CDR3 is TGTGCCAGTAGCCCTCGGATTAGAGGACATCAAGAGACCCAGTACTTC. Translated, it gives CASSPRIRGHQETQYF. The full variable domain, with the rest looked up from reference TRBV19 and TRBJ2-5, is DGGITQSPKYLFRKEGQNVTLSCEQNLNHDAMYWYRQDPGQGLRLIYYSQIVNDFQKGDIAEGYSVSREKKESFPLTVTSAQKNPTAFYLCASSPRIRGHQETQYFGPGTRLLVL.

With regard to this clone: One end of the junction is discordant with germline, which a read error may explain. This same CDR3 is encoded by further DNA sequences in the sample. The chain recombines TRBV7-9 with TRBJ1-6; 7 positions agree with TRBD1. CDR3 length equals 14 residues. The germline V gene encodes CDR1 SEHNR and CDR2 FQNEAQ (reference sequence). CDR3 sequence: CASSWGQSNSPLHF. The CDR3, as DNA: TGTGCCAGCAGCTGGGGACAGTCAAATTCCCCCCTCCACTTT.